These T cell receptor beta chains were read from a single sample in a study of cytomegalovirus exposure and HLA in healthy donors. Measured with immunoSEQ multiplex PCR; TCRdb has only the in-frame clones, and not every one. Its table records some 150,000 clones. Material for sequencing was PBMCs. These TCRs come from a man in his forties or fifties in good health and CMV-seronegative. Both conserved end residues are part of each CDR3. A D gene is named only where the DNA matches it firmly.

. TRBV2 CASERVTGNTGELFF
TRBD1 TRBV7-9 CASSLTDRVRYGYTF
TRBD1 TRBV25-1 CASSAGQTDYNEQFF
TRBD1 TRBV7-3 CASSTGTGIETQYF
. TRBV18 CASSPASSYNSPLHF
TRBD1 TRBV5-6 CASSLYRGRTEAFF
. TRBV6-6 CASRSLRGHTEAFF
. TRBV21-1 CASSKRSDVQPQHF
. TRBV2 CASSPRREGTRNGYTF
TRBD1 TRBV28 CASSQSTGRETQYF
TRBD1 TRBV5-5 CASSLAGTGGSYEQYF
. TRBV5-6 CASSATGAEQYF
. TRBV11-2 CASSLDRGEKLFF
TRBD1 TRBV5-4 CASSLSWGQGAHTEAFF
TRBD1 TRBV2 CASSVGQPYEQYF
. TRBV6-5 CASSVRGGLNTEAFF
. TRBV15 CATSRDRRGRPDTQYF
TRBD1 TRBV4-1 CASSQGTGITEAFF
TRBD2 TRBV5-1 CASSLAGGGSGELFF
TRBD2 TRBV13 CASSFRGSGGADTQYF
TRBD2 TRBV5-1 CASRQTSVDEQFF
TRBD2 TRBV6-5 CASSGLAGVVGEQFF
. TRBV12-5 CASGLTDYSPLHF
TRBD1 TRBV4-2 CASSQDRDQPQHF
TRBD1 TRBV6-5 CASSLTGGGETQYF
TRBD1 TRBV27 CASNHRGNDEQFF
. TRBV7-8 CASSADSYGYTF
. TRBV19 CASTQGINTEAFF
TRBD1 TRBV19 CASIATGDDEAFF
TRBD2 TRBV7-3 CASSQRLADTGELFF
TRBD1 TRBV7-9 CASSLPRQGRPNTEAFF
. TRBV2 CASHQGVTDTQYF
. TRBV18 CASSLQDAYEQYF
TRBD2 TRBV9 CASSVGGGTGNEQYF
. TRBV4-2 CASSYGPSGETQYF
TRBD2 TRBV5-1 CASSALAGGINEQFF
. TRBV28 CASSSSGLRWQYF
TRBD1 TRBV7-2 CASSLQGGESNQPQHF
. TRBV6-5 CASSYVRGGGGYTF
. TRBV5-1 CASSLSGSDEKLFF
TRBD1 TRBV5-6 CASSSKGQGTFGTEAFF
TRBD1 TRBV7-6 CASSLLDRGEIIPYEQYF
. TRBV2 CASSPGVFGNTIYF
TRBD2 TRBV12-5 CASGSRRGIETQYF
TRBD2 TRBV5-1 CASSSGLAGGNEQFF
. TRBV13 CASSQRAGGIGGYTF
. TRBV11-2 CASSLSSRTDTYEQYF
TRBD2 TRBV7-2 CASSLVTSGGARGEQFF
. TRBV11-3 CASSSRGGTDIQYF
. TRBV19 CASSPLPGETQYF
. TRBV11-3 CASSLATSTDTQYF
. TRBV5-4 CASSRRGRSDGYTF
. TRBV15 CATSRAPLETQYF
TRBD2 TRBV7-8 CASSLAPTSGGRRGTQYF
TRBD1 TRBV5-4 CASSLSLQGSYGYTF
. TRBV28 CASRSPPGRGGGYTF
. TRBV7-2 CASSLRGGNQPQHF
TRBD1 TRBV29-1 CSVAGGQGGTYEQYF
. TRBV29-1 CSVAAGIYGYTF
TRBD1 TRBV6-1 CASSSQGASYNEQFF